This T cell receptor beta chain derives from a study of T cell changes during pregnancy in multiple sclerosis. This clone has more than one count but fewer than ten. Measured with immunoSEQ multiplex PCR; TCRdb has only the in-frame clones, and not every one. The sample carries about 44,000 clones, about nine tenths recorded once. Trimming took off 5 bases at V and 5 bases at J, with 7 bases between the two ends. This CDR3 is built from 10 residues. Germline values: CDR1 DFQATT, CDR2 SNEGSKA (reference sequence). This rearrangement joins TRBV20-1 to TRBJ2-7; perhaps TRBD1 as D (5 bases). The material was CD4+ T cells from peripheral blood mononuclear cells, obtained before pregnancy. The source of this sequence is a female donor with multiple sclerosis, enrolled in a pregnancy study. Here the CDR3 reads CSAQGHEQYF. The CDR3 DNA sequence: TGCAGTGCTCAGGGCCACGAGCAGTACTTC.